The clone carrying this TCR beta chain has more than one count but fewer than ten. During active infection, Seattle patients enrolled and were then monitored through disease. The data were obtained in a study of blood T cell repertoires in COVID-19. Study as a whole: Donors in the United States, Italy and Spain gave samples during acute or convalescent COVID-19. T cells, B-cell-depleted T cells, or PBMCs provided the cDNA or gDNA that served as material.

Authors' data handling: Amplifying reference gene primers gave estimates of nucleated cell counts. Profiling relied on immunoSEQ multiplex PCR, and the TCRdb table lists in-frame clones only, not all of them. V, J and clone size reflect that table, while D and trimming were determined from the DNA. Among about 180,000 clones listed, 70% to 90% were seen once. The specimen was peripheral blood. The origin of this receptor is a woman between 50 and 59 years old with COVID-19, enrolled during active disease.

CDR3 sequence (DNA): TGTGCCAGCAGGGAGCGGGGGATAGATGCGGCCAAAAACATTCAGTACTTC. Translation gives CASRERGIDAAKNIQYF. The chain has TRBV27 and TRBJ2-4; TRBD2 aligns across 8 bases. Per germline, CDR1 MNHEY and CDR2 SMNVEV (reference sequence). The V gene end was trimmed by 6 bases and the J gene end by 1 base; junction bases not matched to a gene: 11. The CDR3 is made up of 17 amino acids.